One and the same sample provided the 16 T cell receptor beta chains below, sequenced in a study of cytomegalovirus exposure and HLA in healthy donors. PCR was performed using 60 Vbeta and 13 Jbeta primers. The assay was immunoSEQ multiplex PCR, and TCRdb's table has in-frame clones only and misses some. The sample records about 140,000 clones, roughly 86% being singletons. The sample consisted of PBMCs. Receptors originate from a woman aged 40 to 50 in good health and CMV-seronegative.

The chain is built from TRBV9 and TRBJ2-1; the D gene is possibly TRBD2 (6 bases). The V end lost 0 bases, the J end lost 5 bases, and 12 bases lay between the germline ends. CDR1 is SGDLS and CDR2 is YYNGEE in the germline V gene. The length of the CDR3 is 15 residues. The CDR3 DNA follows: TGTGCCAGCAGCGTAGGTGGGACTGGAGACAATGAGCAGTTCTTC. This sequence encodes CASSVGGTGDNEQFF.

This chain uses TRBV30 with TRBJ2-7; 10 bases align to TRBD1. V shed 3 bases, J shed 5 bases, and the junction held 7 bases outside the gene matches. Germline V gene sequence: CDR1 GTSNPN, CDR2 SVGIG (reference sequence). The CDR3 has 14 residues. CDR3 amino acids: CAWRDRGVSHEQYF. The CDR3 region has the DNA TGTGCCTGGAGGGACAGGGGGGTTTCCCACGAGCAGTACTTC.

Only one count was recorded for this clone. The CDR3 DNA sequence: TGTGCCAGCAGCGCGCCCGGGACAGCCTATGGCTACACCTTC. It is translated as CASSAPGTAYGYTF. The chain recombines TRBV7-6 with TRBJ1-2, with 7 bases aligning to TRBD1. This CDR3 spans 14 amino acids. Per the germline V gene, CDR1 is SGHVS and CDR2 is FNYEAQ. V gave up 5 bases and J gave up 4 bases; unmatched junction bases: 7.

This clone has a single count. V usage is TRBV7-6 and J usage is TRBJ2-1; D gene uncertain. The V end was cut by 3 bases, the J end by 2 bases, with 11 bases between. The CDR3 is 15 residues long. Germline CDR1 SGHVS, CDR2 FNYEAQ. The CDR3 spells CASSLEGATYNEQFF. The DNA for the CDR3 is TGTGCCAGCAGCTTGGAAGGAGCCACCTACAATGAGCAGTTCTTC.

This chain links TRBV7-9 with TRBJ2-1; 9 bases line up with TRBD2. The CDR3 runs 15 residues. V was clipped by 5 bases and J by 3 bases; unmatched bases: 5. CDR1 and CDR2 from the germline V gene are SEHNR and FQNEAQ (reference sequence). CDR3 protein: CASSLILAGYNEQFF. The CDR3 region has the DNA TGTGCCAGCAGCCTTATACTAGCGGGCTACAATGAGCAGTTCTTC. The variable domain in full, completed from reference TRBV7-9 and TRBJ2-1, reads DTGVSQNPRHKITKRGQNVTFRCDPISEHNRLYWYRQTLGQGPEFLTYFQNEAQLEKSRLLSDRFSAERPKGSFSTLEIQRTEQGDSAMYLCASSLILAGYNEQFFGPGTRLTVL.

J is TRBJ2-7 and V is TRBV27, with TRBD2 as a possible D gene (5 bases). Germline assignment: CDR1 MNHEY and CDR2 SMNVEV (reference sequence). This CDR3 has 15 residues. Trimming pared 2 bases from V and 0 bases from J, leaving 11 bases between. The CDR3 loop reads CASSLSGLLSYEQYF. As DNA, the CDR3 is TGTGCCAGCAGTTTAAGCGGACTCCTCTCCTACGAGCAGTACTTC.

The rearrangement links TRBV5-4 to TRBJ1-2; 7 bases match TRBD1. This CDR3 comprises 13 residues. With 6 bases clipped from V and 2 bases from J, the junction kept 4 bases outside the gene matches. Germline-derived CDR1 and CDR2 are SGHNT and YYREEE (reference sequence). DNA for the CDR3: TGTGCCAGCAAGAAACAGGGGAACTATGGCTACACCTTC. Protein product: CASKKQGNYGYTF.

The gene calls are TRBV28 and TRBJ2-1; 9 bases are a match to TRBD2. Germline values: CDR1 MDHEN, CDR2 SYDVKM. This CDR3 has 14 residues. V gave up 4 bases and J gave up 16 bases; unmatched junction bases: 14. This CDR3 reads CASSSRNSGTSLFF. In DNA, the CDR3 is TGTGCCAGCAGTTCGCGGAACTCCGGGACTAGCTTATTCTTC.

This chain uses TRBV6-6 with TRBJ2-1; D may be TRBD2 (7 bases). The CDR3 runs 12 residues. The V gene lost 8 bases and the J gene lost 6 bases, with 11 bases spanning the gap. Germline V gene lookup returns CDR1 MNHNY and CDR2 SVGAGI (reference sequence). CDR3: CASGGAVNEQFF. DNA of the CDR3: TGTGCCAGCGGGGGGGCTGTCAATGAGCAGTTCTTC.

This clone occurred a few times. This rearrangement joins TRBV6-5 to TRBJ2-3, with 10 bases matching TRBD2. This CDR3 is 15 amino acids long. J gave up 6 bases and V 2 bases, and 5 bases lay outside the gene matches. In germline, CDR1 is MNHEY, CDR2 SVGAGI. The CDR3 nucleotides are TGTGCCAGCAGTTACAGGACTAGCGGAGGCGATACGCAGTATTTT. Translated: CASSYRTSGGDTQYF.

The chain employs TRBV19 and TRBJ2-3; D unclear. Germline V gives CDR1 LNHDA, CDR2 SQIVND (reference sequence). This CDR3 contains 14 residues. V lost 3 bases, J lost 0 bases, and 7 bases lay in between. The CDR3 sequence is CASSISRSTDTQYF. The CDR3 DNA is TGTGCCAGTAGTATTTCCAGGAGCACAGATACGCAGTATTTT.

V and J are TRBV5-1 and TRBJ2-2, with 7 bases identical to TRBD2. With 7 bases clipped from V and 0 bases from J, the junction kept 6 bases outside the gene matches. The CDR3 is 15 amino acids. CDR1 is SGHRS, CDR2 YFSETQ, per germline. CDR3 protein: CASGSSGSNTGELFF. In DNA, the CDR3 is TGCGCCAGCGGGTCTAGCGGATCGAACACCGGGGAGCTGTTTTTT.

The chain uses TRBV7-6 and TRBJ2-1; D might be TRBD2 (6 bases). Trimming pared 0 bases from V and 11 bases from J, leaving 11 bases between. Germline CDR1 reads SGHVS; CDR2 reads FNYEAQ. CDR3 length: 13 residues. The CDR3 sequence: CASSLAAGNQQFF. In DNA form, the CDR3 reads TGTGCCAGCAGCTTAGCGGCGGGAAACCAGCAGTTCTTC.

The chain has TRBV5-6 and TRBJ2-5; unclear D gene. The V gene lost 1 base and the J gene lost 2 bases, with 9 bases spanning the gap. Germline V gene data show CDR1 as SGHDT and CDR2 as YYEEEE. The CDR3 has 14 residues. CDR3 sequence (DNA): TGTGCCAGCAGCTTGATGCAGACACAAGAGACCCAGTACTTC. Residues: CASSLMQTQETQYF.

The chain employs TRBV7-2 and TRBJ2-1, with TRBD2 matching 7 bases. The CDR3 sequence is 12 residues long. Trimming took 5 bases from V and 16 from J; bases not matched to a gene: 11. Germline CDR1 is SGHTA and CDR2 is FQGNSA. CDR3 in amino acids: CASSDWTRVVFF. As DNA, the CDR3 is TGTGCCAGCAGCGACTGGACTAGAGTGGTTTTCTTC.

V gene TRBV11-3 combines with J gene TRBJ2-1; 12 bases are shared with TRBD2. This CDR3 contains 13 residues. Per germline, CDR1 SGHNT and CDR2 YENEEA. With 5 bases clipped from V and 14 bases from J, the junction kept 7 bases outside the gene matches. The CDR3, as DNA: TGTGCCAGCAGCCCGCGACTAGCGGGAGATGAGTTCTTC. Protein product: CASSPRLAGDEFF.